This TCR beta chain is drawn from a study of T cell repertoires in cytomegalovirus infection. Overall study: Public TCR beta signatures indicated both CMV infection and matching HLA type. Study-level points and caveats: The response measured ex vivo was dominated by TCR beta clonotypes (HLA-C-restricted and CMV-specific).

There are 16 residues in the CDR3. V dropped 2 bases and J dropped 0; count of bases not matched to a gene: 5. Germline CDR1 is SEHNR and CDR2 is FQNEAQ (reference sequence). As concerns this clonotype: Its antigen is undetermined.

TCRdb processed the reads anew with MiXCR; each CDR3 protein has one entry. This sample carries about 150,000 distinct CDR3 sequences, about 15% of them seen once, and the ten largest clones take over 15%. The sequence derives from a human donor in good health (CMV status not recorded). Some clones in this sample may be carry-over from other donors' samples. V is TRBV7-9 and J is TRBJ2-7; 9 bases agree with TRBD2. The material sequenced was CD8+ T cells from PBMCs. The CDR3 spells CASSLLSGGSSYEQYF. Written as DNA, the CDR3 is TGTGCCAGCAGCTTACTTAGCGGGGGAAGCTCCTACGAGCAGTACTTC.